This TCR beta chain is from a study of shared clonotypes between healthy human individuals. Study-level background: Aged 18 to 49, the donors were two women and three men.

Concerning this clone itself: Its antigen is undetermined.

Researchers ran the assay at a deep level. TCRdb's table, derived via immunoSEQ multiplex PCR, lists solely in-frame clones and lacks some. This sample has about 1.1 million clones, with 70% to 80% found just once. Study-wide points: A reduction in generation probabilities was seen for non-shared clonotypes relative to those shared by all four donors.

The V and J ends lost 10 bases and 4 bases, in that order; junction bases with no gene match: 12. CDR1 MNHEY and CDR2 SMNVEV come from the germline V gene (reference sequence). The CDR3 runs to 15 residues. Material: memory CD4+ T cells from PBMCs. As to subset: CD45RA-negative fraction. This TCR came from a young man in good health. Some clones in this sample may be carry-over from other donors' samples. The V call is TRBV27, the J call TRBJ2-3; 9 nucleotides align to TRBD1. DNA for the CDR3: TGTGCCACCTCGAACCGGGACAGGGCGGCAGATACGCAGTATTTT. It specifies CATSNRDRAADTQYF.